This TCR beta chain derives from a study of post-analysis software for immune sequencing data. Overall study context: Some patients lacked subtype; others had relapsing-remitting, secondary progressive or progressive-relapsing disease.

Study findings and constraints: Multiple sclerosis patients showed significantly lower normalized Chao1 diversity than controls did. Among roughly five TRBV segments more frequent in patients than controls were TRBV5-6, TRBV5-1 and TRBV20-1.

About this clonotype: Its antigen is unidentified.

Prepared libraries of TCR beta cDNA carried unique molecular identifiers. Each sample of roughly 0.95 to 10 million input T cells yielded roughly 500,000 cDNA molecules, so each molecule approximated one T cell. TCRdb itself ran the PCR reads through MiXCR, one entry per CDR3 protein. The sample lists around 770,000 distinct CDR3 sequences; roughly 50% were seen once. CDR1 SGHDT and CDR2 YYEEEE come from the germline V gene. The CDR3 is made up of 16 amino acids. The trim removed 5 bases at V and 5 bases at J, leaving 10 bases unmatched. The sample consisted of blood. This sequence originates from a girl under 18 with multiple sclerosis. The V gene is TRBV5-6, the J gene TRBJ2-5; 12 bases are a match to TRBD2. The CDR3 here is CASSHFRGTSGETQYF. The CDR3 nucleotides read TGTGCCAGCAGTCACTTCAGGGGGACTAGCGGGGAGACCCAGTACTTC.